Listed below are T cell receptor beta chains from one sample, sequenced in a study of CD8 T cells in ankylosing spondylitis. TCRdb passed the 5' RACE reads through MiXCR, listing each CDR3 protein once. The sample shows around 140,000 distinct CDR3 sequences, 17% of them seen only once. Sequencing was carried out using blood, either unsorted or a sorted T cell fraction (not recorded which). The receptor source for this set is a male donor with ankylosing spondylitis. CDR3s include the opening cysteine and the closing phenylalanine or tryptophan. Fields, in order: clone size, J gene, D gene, V gene, CDR3 protein. The D gene is left open where the match is weak. Rows give clone size only sometimes, using once, few, many, or a class for an expanded clone.

clone_size: NA
j_call: TRBJ2-3
d_call: NA
v_call: TRBV11-2
cdr3_aa: CASSLVFVTDTQYF

clone_size: NA
j_call: TRBJ2-7
d_call: NA
v_call: TRBV21-1
cdr3_aa: CASSKAVQGLSSYEQYF

clone_size: few
j_call: TRBJ2-3
d_call: TRBD2
v_call: TRBV27
cdr3_aa: CASSLLAGGGTDTQYF

clone_size: NA
j_call: TRBJ1-2
d_call: NA
v_call: TRBV7-9
cdr3_aa: CASSRGGYTF

clone_size: few
j_call: TRBJ2-1
d_call: NA
v_call: TRBV2
cdr3_aa: CASTSFEQFF

clone_size: NA
j_call: TRBJ2-1
d_call: NA
v_call: TRBV27
cdr3_aa: CASSLLGGLRVF

clone_size: NA
j_call: TRBJ2-1
d_call: TRBD2
v_call: TRBV28
cdr3_aa: CASSLSSSGSSYNEQFF

clone_size: few
j_call: TRBJ2-1
d_call: NA
v_call: TRBV19
cdr3_aa: CASSIIVGSYNEQFF

clone_size: medium-sized
j_call: TRBJ2-1
d_call: TRBD1
v_call: TRBV27
cdr3_aa: CASSLDRGIYNEQFF

clone_size: few
j_call: TRBJ1-1
d_call: TRBD1
v_call: TRBV20-1
cdr3_aa: CSATRDRGLNTEAFF

clone_size: NA
j_call: TRBJ2-1
d_call: NA
v_call: TRBV5-6
cdr3_aa: CASIPRGFSYNEQFF

clone_size: many
j_call: TRBJ1-5
d_call: NA
v_call: TRBV28
cdr3_aa: CASSLFRGNQPQHF

clone_size: few
j_call: TRBJ2-5
d_call: TRBD2
v_call: TRBV4-2
cdr3_aa: CASGTSGSTETQYF

clone_size: NA
j_call: TRBJ2-7
d_call: TRBD2
v_call: TRBV20-1
cdr3_aa: CSAKTGTSFYEQYF

clone_size: NA
j_call: TRBJ2-1
d_call: NA
v_call: TRBV4-3
cdr3_aa: CASSQQTGDNEQFF

clone_size: NA
j_call: TRBJ2-1
d_call: TRBD1
v_call: TRBV7-9
cdr3_aa: CASSPAGQGPYEQFF

clone_size: few
j_call: TRBJ2-1
d_call: NA
v_call: TRBV6-6
cdr3_aa: CASSYSHEQFF

clone_size: NA
j_call: TRBJ2-7
d_call: TRBD2
v_call: TRBV4-1
cdr3_aa: CASSPFSRTSVSYEQYF

clone_size: NA
j_call: TRBJ2-3
d_call: NA
v_call: TRBV7-8
cdr3_aa: CASSTWESSTDTQYF

clone_size: NA
j_call: TRBJ1-1
d_call: NA
v_call: TRBV28
cdr3_aa: CASSLSNSNTEAFF

clone_size: few
j_call: TRBJ2-1
d_call: NA
v_call: TRBV11-3
cdr3_aa: CASSLGGTGKKFF